This TCR beta chain is drawn from a study of radiation and T cells in renal cell carcinoma (dated by TCRdb to about 2020). Some background on the complete study: Samples came from a clinical trial, in which primary renal cell carcinomas received 15 Gy stereotactic body radiation therapy followed by nephrectomy 4 weeks later. TCR beta sequencing covered some 55 samples in total, comprising some 25 tumors and around 27 peripheral blood samples. Across all 55 or so samples, roughly 3,700,000 unique CDR3 nucleotide sequences encoding approximately 3,000,000 unique CDR3 amino acid sequences were identified.

As regards this clone: The target of this receptor is not known. No base qualities exist here, and no much larger clone lies one base off it.

The sample's time point label, decoded: baseline pretreatment blood. The label giving this sample's treatment or condition can be read as: 15 Gy SBRT to primary tumor, nephrectomy 4 weeks later. Serial peripheral blood from radiation-treated patients was sampled at baseline, 2 weeks and 4 weeks after SBRT to track tumor-enriched clonotypes. Every patient had renal cell carcinoma of clear cell pathology. The QIAamp DNA Blood Mini Kit (Qiagen) was used to prepare genomic DNA for TCR sequencing. Samples were included in the analyses only if all quality control checks were passed. Its CDR3 holds 13 amino acids, cysteine through phenylalanine. The CDR3 DNA has 39 bases and is translated from base 1. TCR beta libraries were generated from genomic DNA with the immunoSEQ kit, following the manufacturer's recommendations. For library preparation, a first multiplex PCR was performed with proprietary primers, followed by a second PCR in which unique barcodes were added, and bead cleanups were performed after each round. Each sample batch included a kit-provided positive control reaction and a negative control reaction. The final libraries were assessed on an Agilent 4200 TapeStation D1000 ScreenTape, pooled by volume, and quantified by qPCR. Sequencing was performed on an Illumina NextSeq500 using a MidOutput 150-cycle cartridge, with 156 Read1 cycles, 15 Index1 cycles, and the kit custom primers. The pooled library was loaded at approximately 0.92 pM, and around 20% PhiX control was spiked in. In the source study's methods: Vendor-processed data were analyzed in R, with a clonotype defined as all T cells sharing the same CDR3 nucleotide sequence. In the clone abundance analyses, frequencies were normalized to the 10,000 most abundant clones in each sample. Before analysis, public T cell clones were removed, and these numbered fewer than five per sample on average. Tumor-enriched and baseline blood-enriched clonotypes were defined by at least a 32-fold difference in abundance between compartments. A beta-binomial differential abundance model was used to identify clonotypes that were expanded or contracted between blood time points. The Baroni-Urbani and Buser coefficient was used to measure tumor-blood repertoire similarity, and groups were compared with two-tailed Wilcoxon tests in R. The immuneACCESS repertoire file appears here via TCRdb, limited to in-frame rearrangements. These files lack a portion of the clones; in checked studies, under half of the deficit traces to unresolved V genes, and the cause of the others is not known. That table furnishes V, J and clone size, whereas the DNA furnished D and trimming. Here the sample has 150,000 or so clones; over 80% occur a single time. The ten largest clones represent under 30% of the sample.

Paper-wide results and their limitations: In blood, the top tumor clonotypes increased from baseline to 2 weeks after radiation and then shrank by 4 weeks, which suggests a temporary expansion of tumor-resident clones. Because no pretreatment tumor biopsies were available, whether clonotypes were present in the tumor at baseline could not be determined. Tracking of blood repertoire dynamics stopped at four to five weeks after treatment, with no follow-up past that point. Effects of radiation dose or scheduling on the TCR repertoire could not be addressed with the single-armed trial design.

The source is a woman in her forties or fifties with renal cell carcinoma. This material consisted of blood, taken from a patient whose treatment included radiotherapy and nephrectomy. The rearranged chain carries TRBV21-1 and TRBJ1-2. TRBV21-1 is marked as a pseudogene. DNA sequence: TGTGCCAGCACCCTTCGGGGTCACTATGGCTACACCTTC. It is translated as CASTLRGHYGYTF.